These 29 T cell receptor beta chains originate from one sample sequenced in a study of blood T cell repertoires in COVID-19. Sequencing was performed with immunoSEQ multiplex PCR; in TCRdb, only in-frame clones are kept and a portion is missing. The table lists 3,700 or so clones, roughly 74% of them singletons. Sequencing used peripheral blood. All receptors come from a man aged 65 to 85 with active COVID-19.

This chain connects TRBV6-5 to TRBJ2-1, with a possible D match to TRBD2 (7 bases). Trimming removed 8 bases from V and 1 base from J, with 12 bases in between. Germline assignment: CDR1 MNHEY and CDR2 SVGAGI. There are 14 residues in the CDR3. The CDR3 loop reads CASRRGGSYNEQFF. The CDR3 coding sequence is TGTGCCAGCCGGAGGGGGGGGTCCTACAATGAGCAGTTCTTC.

This clone was detected once. This chain connects TRBV7-2 to TRBJ1-6; TRBD1 might be the D (5 bases). This CDR3 spans 16 amino acids. Germline assignment: CDR1 SGHTA and CDR2 FQGNSA. V was trimmed by 4 bases and J by 6 bases, leaving 16 bases between them. The CDR3 region has the DNA TGTGCCAGCAGCTCGCTCGCGGGACTTATTAATTCACCCCTCCACTTT. This sequence encodes CASSSLAGLINSPLHF.

This sequence joins TRBV4-1 and TRBJ1-2, with D possibly matching TRBD1 (6 bases). The CDR3 totals 13 residues. Trimming cost V 2 bases and J 10 bases, with 14 bases left between them. Germline V gene sequence: CDR1 MGHRA, CDR2 YSYEKL. CDR3 protein: CASSQSGQTLYTF. In DNA, the CDR3 is TGCGCCAGCAGCCAATCCGGACAGACCCTCTACACCTTC.

The chain uses TRBV3-1 (or the pseudogene TRBV3-2) and TRBJ1-2; no clear D gene. Trimming pared 0 bases from V and 7 bases from J, leaving 6 bases between. In germline, CDR1 is LGHDT, CDR2 YNNKEL (reference sequence). This CDR3 spans 12 amino acids. The CDR3 coding sequence is TGTGCCAGCAGCCAAGAGACGGGTGGCTACACCTTC. Translation: CASSQETGGYTF.

The rearrangement joins TRBV3-1 (or the pseudogene TRBV3-2) to TRBJ1-4; D is unresolved. This CDR3 comprises 16 residues. Germline lookup yields CDR1 LGHDT and CDR2 YNNKEL (reference sequence). V lost 2 bases and J lost 5, with 15 bases in between. CDR3 nucleotides: TGTGCCAGCAGCCAACCGGAGGAGACATTGAATGAAAAACTGTTTTTT. Encoded protein: CASSQPEETLNEKLFF.

V and J are TRBV5-1 and TRBJ1-4; the match to TRBD1 covers 11 bases. Germline V gene lookup returns CDR1 SGHRS and CDR2 YFSETQ. J lost 7 bases, V lost 5 bases, and 10 bases had no gene match. There are 16 residues in the CDR3. As DNA, the CDR3 is TGCGCCAGCAGGTCTGGACAGGGGGCGCGGGGTGAAAAACTGTTTTTT. The encoded protein is CASRSGQGARGEKLFF.

The chain recombines TRBV5-6 with TRBJ1-3, with D hard to call. Germline CDR1 is SGHDT and CDR2 is YYEEEE. CDR3 length: 16 amino acids. V was cut by 1 base and J by 0 bases, with 11 bases left in between. CDR3 sequence: CASSLPSGLSGNTIYF. The CDR3 DNA is TGTGCCAGCAGCTTGCCTTCTGGGCTCTCTGGAAACACCATATATTTT.

The chain has TRBV4-2 and TRBJ2-7; TRBD2 matches 7 bases. The germline CDR1 and CDR2 sequences are LGHNA and YNFKEQ. The J segment lost 3 bases and the V segment lost 2 bases, leaving 10 bases of the junction unmatched. The CDR3 is 16 amino acids. This CDR3 is CASSQPRGRVHYEQYF. In nucleotides, the CDR3 is TGTGCCAGCAGCCAACCTCGGGGGAGGGTCCACTACGAGCAGTACTTC.

The CDR3 nucleotides read TGTGCCAGTAGTAGTCCGGGACAAACCTACGAGCAGTACTTC. This codes for CASSSPGQTYEQYF. The chain carries TRBV19 and TRBJ2-7; D is possibly TRBD1 (6 bases). V lost 4 bases, J lost 2 bases, and 12 bases lay in between. This CDR3 spans 14 amino acids. Germline assignment: CDR1 LNHDA and CDR2 SQIVND (reference sequence). Together with reference TRBV19 and TRBJ2-7, the CDR3 gives the full variable domain: DGGITQSPKYLFRKEGQNVTLSCEQNLNHDAMYWYRQDPGQGLRLIYYSQIVNDFQKGDIAEGYSVSREKKESFPLTVTSAQKNPTAFYLCASSSPGQTYEQYFGPGTRLTVT.

This chain connects TRBV4-1 to TRBJ2-5; tentative D call: TRBD2 (6 bases). From germline, CDR1 is MGHRA and CDR2 YSYEKL. The CDR3 has 15 amino acids. V was pared by 1 base and J by 6 bases, with 15 bases between. Written as DNA, the CDR3 is TGCGCCAGCAGCCAAGGGTGGGCTAGCGATCAGACCCAGTACTTC. This translates into CASSQGWASDQTQYF.

The rearrangement links TRBV24-1 to TRBJ2-3; 7 positions agree with TRBD1. This CDR3 comprises 16 residues. Trimming removed 5 bases from V and 1 base from J; junction bases left unmatched: 8. Germline-derived CDR1 and CDR2 are KGHDR and SFDVKD. DNA of the CDR3: TGTGCCACCAGTGGTGGACAGGCTTTCGGCACAGATACGCAGTATTTT. Protein product: CATSGGQAFGTDTQYF.

This clone has just a few counts. The chain joins TRBV6-2 or TRBV6-3 to TRBJ2-5; 9 positions agree with TRBD1. Germline CDR1 MNHEY, CDR2 SVGEGT. V was clipped by 0 bases and J by 2 bases; unmatched bases: 16. There are 20 residues in the CDR3. DNA for the CDR3: TGTGCCAGCAGTTACTCAGCGAGGGCCTGGAGGACAGGGGCGCAAGAGACCCAGTACTTC. Amino acid sequence: CASSYSARAWRTGAQETQYF.

The genes are TRBV30 and TRBJ1-2; D call uncertain. V was cut by 5 bases and J by 5 bases, with 12 bases left in between. Germline CDR1 is GTSNPN and CDR2 is SVGIG (reference sequence). The CDR3 covers 12 residues. CDR3 DNA sequence: TGTGCCTGGGATTATTCCCGGTATGGCTACACCTTC. This gives the protein CAWDYSRYGYTF.

This clone occurred once. V is TRBV5-8 and J is TRBJ2-1; D perhaps matches TRBD1 (5 bases). The CDR3 extends over 14 amino acids. The V gene lost 2 bases and the J gene lost 3 bases, with 9 bases spanning the gap. CDR1 and CDR2 from the germline V gene are SGHTS and YDEGEE. The CDR3, as DNA: TGTGCCAGCAGCTTTCAGGGTGGCTACAATGAGCAGTTCTTC. Translation gives CASSFQGGYNEQFF.

The rearrangement joins TRBV11-2 to TRBJ2-1; 12 bases fit TRBD2. The CDR3 covers 14 residues. Germline trimming cut 5 bases from V and 8 bases from J; bases unmatched to any gene: 4. The germline CDR1 and CDR2 sequences are SGHAT and FQNNGV. The CDR3: CASSTGLAGHEQFF. CDR3 sequence (DNA): TGTGCCAGCAGCACCGGACTAGCGGGGCATGAGCAGTTCTTC.

The chain joins TRBV10-2 to TRBJ2-4; D perhaps matches TRBD2 (6 bases). Germline V gene lookup returns CDR1 WSHSY and CDR2 SAAADI. Trimming left V 0 bases short and J 3 bases short, with 9 bases between. This CDR3 region has 15 residues. In DNA form, the CDR3 reads TGCGCCAGCAGTGAGTCCGGGGGAGTCAAAAACATTCAGTACTTC. Its protein product is CASSESGGVKNIQYF.

This clone showed up just once. This sequence joins TRBV7-3 and TRBJ1-1; 7 nucleotides line up with TRBD1. V lost 2 bases and J lost 5; bases outside the gene matches: 8. Germline V gene sequence: CDR1 SGHTA, CDR2 FQGTGA. This CDR3 has 15 residues. CDR3 bases: TGTGCCAGCAGCTTATCGTCGGCAGGGGGGACTGAAGCTTTCTTT. Translation: CASSLSSAGGTEAFF.

This clone was seen once. The J gene is TRBJ2-2, the V gene TRBV7-9; TRBD1 matches at 9 bases. The CDR3 sequence is 18 residues long. Germline V lookup: CDR1 SEHNR, CDR2 FQNEAQ (reference sequence). Trimming at V came to 2 bases and at J to 4 bases, leaving 11 bases not matched to a gene. CDR3 nucleotide sequence: TGTGCCAGCAGCTTACCATACTGGACAGGGGAAGGCACCGGGGAGCTGTTTTTT. This gives the protein CASSLPYWTGEGTGELFF.

The chain links TRBV9 to TRBJ1-4; tentatively, D is TRBD1 (5 bases). Germline assignment: CDR1 SGDLS and CDR2 YYNGEE. The CDR3 length is 14 residues. V gave up 3 bases and J gave up 0 bases, with 6 bases separating them. CDR3 sequence: CASSEDTTNEKLFF. DNA for the CDR3: TGTGCCAGCAGCGAGGACACAACTAATGAAAAACTGTTTTTT.

This rearrangement joins TRBV7-9 to TRBJ2-1; 13 nucleotides match TRBD2. This CDR3 has 15 residues. Germline CDR1 SEHNR, CDR2 FQNEAQ (reference sequence). V gave up 5 bases and J gave up 10 bases; unmatched junction bases: 8. DNA for the CDR3: TGTGCCAGCAGCCCCATGGCGACTAGCGGGAGGGAGCAGTTCTTC. Amino acid sequence: CASSPMATSGREQFF. The variable domain in full, with the rest retrieved from reference TRBV7-9 and TRBJ2-1, is DTGVSQNPRHKITKRGQNVTFRCDPISEHNRLYWYRQTLGQGPEFLTYFQNEAQLEKSRLLSDRFSAERPKGSFSTLEIQRTEQGDSAMYLCASSPMATSGREQFFGPGTRLTVL.

This clone was counted only a few times. The chain uses TRBV7-2 and TRBJ2-7; 7 bases match TRBD1. The CDR3 length is 14 residues. J gave up 7 bases and V 4 bases, and 10 bases lay outside the gene matches. Per the germline V gene, CDR1 is SGHTA and CDR2 is FQGNSA. The CDR3 spells CASSYRTGAVEQYF. CDR3 DNA sequence: TGTGCCAGCAGCTACCGGACAGGCGCAGTTGAGCAGTACTTC.

The rearrangement joins TRBV23-1 to TRBJ2-1, with 9 bases aligning to TRBD1. TRBV23-1 is labeled an ORF, and its function is uncertain. The CDR3 extends over 18 amino acids. The ends lost 4 bases at V and 6 bases at J; junction bases unmatched: 16. CDR3 DNA: TGCGCCAGCAGTCCCACTCATTACAGGGGGCACGGTTTCAATGAGCAGTTCTTC. It encodes CASSPTHYRGHGFNEQFF.

The chain couples TRBV6-1 to TRBJ1-5, with 7 positions matching TRBD1. Germline CDR1 and CDR2: MNHNS and SASEGT. V shed 2 bases, J shed 5 bases, and the junction held 3 bases outside the gene matches. CDR3 length equals 14 residues. The CDR3 loop is CASSELTGDQPQHF. The CDR3 DNA follows: TGTGCCAGCAGTGAACTAACAGGGGATCAGCCCCAGCATTTT.

The CDR3 is CASSHPRDFLRETQYF. The CDR3 nucleotides are TGTGCCAGCAGCCATCCCCGGGACTTCCTTAGGGAGACCCAGTACTTC. This rearrangement joins TRBV7-8 to TRBJ2-5, with a possible D match to TRBD2 (6 bases). Germline V gene lookup returns CDR1 SGHVS and CDR2 FQNEAQ. Trimming took off 5 bases at V and 5 bases at J, with 21 bases between the two ends. This CDR3 spans 16 amino acids.

The J gene is TRBJ1-6, the V gene TRBV6-5; tentative D call: TRBD1 (6 bases). CDR3 length: 14 amino acids. Trimming shortened V by 6 bases and J by 5 bases, and 11 bases separated the two germline ends. Germline V lookup: CDR1 MNHEY, CDR2 SVGAGI. Here the CDR3 reads CASRPGHHNSPLHF. CDR3 in DNA: TGTGCCAGCAGACCGGGACACCATAATTCACCCCTCCACTTT.

The J gene is TRBJ2-3, the V gene TRBV27; 7 nucleotides align to TRBD2. Germline V gene data show CDR1 as MNHEY and CDR2 as SMNVEV (reference sequence). The CDR3 is made up of 12 amino acids. With V trimmed by 6 bases and J by 3 bases, 0 bases remained unmatched. CDR3 in DNA: TGTGCCAGCAGGGGACTAACAGATACGCAGTATTTT. Translation gives CASRGLTDTQYF.

The rearrangement links TRBV5-6 to TRBJ1-2; D is uncertain. This CDR3 region has 13 residues. The V gene's germline CDR1 is SGHDT and CDR2 YYEEEE. The ends were cut back, 1 base at V and 0 bases at J, with 4 bases in the middle. CDR3: CASSLIANYGYTF. CDR3 DNA sequence: TGTGCCAGCAGCTTGATAGCTAACTATGGCTACACCTTC.

This clone showed up just a few times. This chain links TRBV27 with TRBJ2-5, with TRBD2 identical over 8 bases. V was pared by 6 bases and J by 2 bases, with 11 bases of the junction left unmatched. This CDR3 is 16 amino acids long. Looked up from germline, CDR1 is MNHEY and CDR2 is SMNVEV (reference sequence). CDR3 sequence: CASSLKMRGVQETQYF. The CDR3 DNA sequence: TGTGCCAGCAGCCTTAAAATGCGGGGGGTGCAAGAGACCCAGTACTTC.

In its sample, this clone was seen a few times. This CDR3 is CASSGGTSGTDTQYF. CDR3 sequence (DNA): TGTGCCAGCAGCGGAGGGACTAGCGGCACAGATACGCAGTATTTT. The V gene is TRBV9, the J gene TRBJ2-3; 10 bases agree with TRBD2. This CDR3 contains 15 residues. Trimming cost V 3 bases and J 1 base; bases outside gene matches: 2. From germline, CDR1 is SGDLS and CDR2 YYNGEE.